These 3 T cell receptor beta chains originate from one sample sequenced in a study of beta chain features in type 1 diabetes. The isolated RNA, all of it, was reverse transcribed, so expressed TCRB transcripts were what got sequenced. Only in-frame clones appear in the TCRdb table, and some are missing; sequencing was by immunoSEQ multiplex PCR. The sample holds 35,000 to 50,000 clones, 50% seen once. The sequenced sample was stem cell memory CD4+ T cells from blood. The receptors were sampled from a woman in her twenties or thirties in good health.

The CDR3 region has the DNA TGTGCCAGTATTCGAACCGGGACAGGGAGGACTGAAGCTTTCTTT. This codes for CASIRTGTGRTEAFF. The V gene is TRBV19, the J gene TRBJ1-1, with 9 positions matching TRBD1. V shed 7 bases and J 5 bases; nucleotides not matched to a gene: 11. Germline CDR1 reads LNHDA; CDR2 reads SQIVND (reference sequence). This CDR3 has 15 amino acids.

The V and J genes are TRBV2 and TRBJ2-5; tentatively, D is TRBD1 (6 bases). The J call may be mistaken, given a closer DNA end match to TRBJ2-7. The CDR3 runs 16 residues. Germline V gene data show CDR1 as SNHLY and CDR2 as FYNNEI. The CDR3 is CASSENPGVGAYEQYF. Written as DNA, the CDR3 is TGTGCCAGCAGTGAAAACCCCGGAGTGGGGGCATACGAGCAGTACTTC.

The gene calls are TRBV10-3 and TRBJ2-3; 14 bases are a match to TRBD2. The J segment lost 1 base and the V segment lost 4 bases, leaving 7 bases of the junction unmatched. Germline lookup yields CDR1 ENHRY and CDR2 SYGVKD. This CDR3 has 18 residues. Written as DNA, the CDR3 is TGTGCCATCAGTGGTGCCGGGACTAGCGGGAGCGGCACAGATACGCAGTATTTT. It is translated as CAISGAGTSGSGTDTQYF.